The 3 T cell receptor beta chains presented below share a single source sample, sequenced in a study of beta chain features in type 1 diabetes. cDNA synthesis used the whole RNA isolate, giving expressed TCRB sequences. Generated by immunoSEQ multiplex PCR, the TCRdb table keeps only in-frame clones and is missing some. The table records approximately 150,000 clones, approximately 9.8% of them present only once. The specimen was central memory CD4+ T cells from blood. Every receptor here comes from a woman in her forties in good health.

This clone was seen at least ten times. The genes are TRBV10-1 and TRBJ2-2; D remains ambiguous. V lost 5 bases to trimming and J lost 5 bases, with 6 bases between them. CDR1 is WNHNN and CDR2 is SYGVQD in the germline V gene (reference sequence). The CDR3 loop spans 12 amino acids. CDR3 region: CASSPTTGELFF. For the CDR3, the DNA is TGCGCCAGCAGTCCAACTACCGGGGAGCTGTTTTTT.

The rearrangement joins TRBV7-2 to TRBJ2-5; D is unresolved. Germline V lookup: CDR1 SGHTA, CDR2 FQGNSA. The CDR3 covers 13 residues. V shed 1 base and J shed 3 bases, with 6 bases lying between them. CDR3 coding DNA: TGTGCCAGCAGCTTAGTCATAGAAGAGACCCAGTACTTC. As protein: CASSLVIEETQYF.

Written as DNA, the CDR3 is TGTGCCAGCAGCTCAAGTGGGACAGGGAGAAACAATCAGCCCCAGCATTTT. Translation: CASSSSGTGRNNQPQHF. The rearrangement links TRBV7-8 to TRBJ1-5, with 9 bases aligning to TRBD1. V shed 4 bases and J 3 bases; nucleotides not matched to a gene: 10. The CDR3 contains 17 residues. Germline V gives CDR1 SGHVS, CDR2 FQNEAQ.